This T cell receptor beta chain was recorded in a study of blood T cell repertoires in COVID-19. A note on this clone: Other nucleotide sequences in the sample specify the same CDR3.

The junction had 4 bases not matched to a gene; V was cut back by 3 bases and J by 4 bases. This CDR3 spans 15 amino acids. Germline V gene lookup returns CDR1 SEHNR and CDR2 FQNEAQ (reference sequence). TCRdb keeps only in-frame clones here, not all; method: immunoSEQ multiplex PCR. In the table there are a few hundred thousand clones, 84% of which are singletons. What was sequenced was peripheral blood. The V and J genes are TRBV7-9 and TRBJ2-5, with TRBD2 matching over 11 bases. This sequence was found in a man aged 50-60 years with active or convalescent COVID-19. The CDR3 DNA is TGTGCCAGCAGCTTTCTAGCGGGAGGTTTAGAGACCCAGTACTTC. It specifies CASSFLAGGLETQYF.